This T cell receptor beta chain was recovered during a study of OX40 agonist ivuxolimab in advanced cancers. For the study at large: Each dose-escalation patient presented with hepatocellular carcinoma, melanoma, renal cell or head and neck cancer.

General study points: At doses 0.1 to 3.0 mg/kg, CD4+ and CD8+ clones expanded.

Using immunoSEQ multiplex PCR, the repertoire was profiled, and TCRdb retains in-frame clones only, with some absent. The sample consists of tens of thousands of clones, over 80% of them appearing once. This CDR3 has 14 residues. J lost 6 bases, V lost 5 bases, and 5 bases had no gene match. Germline CDR1 is MNHEY and CDR2 is SMNVEV (reference sequence). Sampling of blood occurred at baseline, cycle 4 day 1, and cycle 7 day 1. Comment on this clone: Its antigen is still unknown.

Specimen: CD4+ or CD8+ T cells sorted from blood, collected in a trial of the OX40 agonist ivuxolimab. The chain uses TRBV27 and TRBJ1-5, with 9 bases matching TRBD1. The TCR was taken from an adult with an advanced solid tumor such as melanoma, head and neck, liver or kidney cancer. The CDR3 here is CASSLDRGGQPQHF. CDR3 DNA: TGTGCCAGCAGTCTGGACAGGGGAGGTCAGCCCCAGCATTTT.